Listed here are 25 T cell receptor beta chains from one sample, sequenced in a study of T cells in Graves' hyperthyroidism and ophthalmopathy. It was RNA transcripts that yielded the amplified TCR beta CDR3 regions. A first-round RT-PCR of the TCR CDR3 used the HTBI primer set. Each CDR3 protein is one row after TCRdb ran MiXCR on the multiplex PCR reads. This table holds roughly 500,000 distinct CDR3 sequences, around 16% found once. The sequenced material came from blood. Receptors originate from a woman aged 25 to 39 with Graves' ophthalmopathy.

V gene TRBV29-1 combines with J gene TRBJ2-5; D is tentatively TRBD1 or TRBD2 (5 bases each). CDR1 SQVTM and CDR2 ANQGSEA come from the germline V gene. Trimming took off 4 bases at V and 7 bases at J, with 13 bases between the two ends. The CDR3 runs 12 residues. CDR3 region: CSVVRDPVTQYF. The CDR3 DNA reads TGCAGCGTTGTTAGGGACCCGGTGACCCAGTACTTC.

This chain links TRBV7-3 with TRBJ2-3; 7 nucleotides agree with TRBD2. The CDR3 length is 14 residues. Trimming took 4 bases from V and 6 from J; bases not matched to a gene: 7. The V gene's germline CDR1 is SGHTA and CDR2 FQGTGA. CDR3: CASSSSGGWDTQYF. DNA of the CDR3: TGTGCCAGCAGCTCCTCGGGAGGTTGGGATACGCAGTATTTT. The variable domain in full, completed from reference TRBV7-3 and TRBJ2-3, reads GAGVSQTPSNKVTEKGKYVELRCDPISGHTALYWYRQSLGQGPEFLIYFQGTGAADDSGLPNDRFFAVRPEGSVSTLKIQRTERGDSAVYLCASSSSGGWDTQYFGPGTRLTVL.

This clonotype was detected a few times. The CDR3 DNA reads TGCAGTGCTATAAAGGGGACTAGCTCTAGCTCCTACGAGCAGTACTTC. Protein: CSAIKGTSSSSYEQYF. The chain is built from TRBV20-1 and TRBJ2-7; 9 bases agree with TRBD2. Germline V lookup: CDR1 DFQATT, CDR2 SNEGSKA (reference sequence). The CDR3 is 16 amino acids. J gave up 0 bases and V 4 bases, and 10 bases lay outside the gene matches.

To note about this clonotype: Since a much larger clone is just one base distant, this may be a read error. V gene TRBV9 combines with J gene TRBJ2-7; 8 bases match TRBD1. Germline V gene data show CDR1 as SGDLS and CDR2 as YYNGEE. The CDR3 covers 15 residues. The V gene end was trimmed by 5 bases and the J gene end by 5 bases; junction bases not matched to a gene: 12. The CDR3 sequence: CASRKRQGLEHEQYF. In nucleotides, the CDR3 is TGTGCCAGCAGGAAACGACAGGGGTTGGAACACGAGCAGTACTTC. The variable domain in full, with the rest retrieved from reference TRBV9 and TRBJ2-7, is DSGVTQTPKHLITATGQRVTLRCSPRSGDLSVYWYQQSLDQGLQFLIQYYNGEERAKGNILERFSAQQFPDLHSELNLSSLELGDSALYFCASRKRQGLEHEQYFGPGTRLTVT.

The chain is built from TRBV2 and TRBJ2-1; 9 nucleotides match TRBD2. V lost 10 bases, J lost 3 bases, and 4 bases stayed unmatched. The germline V gene has CDR1 SNHLY and CDR2 FYNNEI. This CDR3 has 13 amino acids. This CDR3 reads CATGAGGYNEQFF. DNA for the CDR3: TGTGCCACGGGAGCGGGAGGCTACAATGAGCAGTTCTTC. Combining the CDR3 with reference TRBV2 and TRBJ2-1 gives the whole variable domain EPEVTQTPSHQVTQMGQEVILRCVPISNHLYFYWYRQILGQKVEFLVSFYNNEISEKSEIFDDQFSVERPDGSNFTLKIRSTKLEDSAMYFCATGAGGYNEQFFGPGTRLTVL.

This clonotype was counted only a few times. The genes are TRBV27 and TRBJ2-7; 9 bases map to TRBD1. Germline CDR1 reads MNHEY; CDR2 reads SMNVEV (reference sequence). The CDR3 runs to 14 residues. V lost 9 bases to trimming and J lost 1 base; unmatched junction nucleotides: 7. The CDR3 protein is CARNRDRESYEQYF. The CDR3 DNA sequence: TGTGCCAGAAACCGGGACAGGGAATCCTACGAGCAGTACTTC.

V usage is TRBV7-2 and J usage is TRBJ2-5, with 12 bases that match TRBD2. The germline gives CDR1 SGHTA, CDR2 FQGNSA. The CDR3 contains 19 residues. Unmatched junction bases numbered 14, after V lost 5 bases and J lost 1 base. CDR3 sequence: CASSQVGGLAGTFQETQYF. The CDR3 DNA reads TGTGCCAGCAGCCAAGTAGGAGGACTAGCGGGGACGTTCCAAGAGACCCAGTACTTC.

There are many counts of this clonotype. This rearrangement joins TRBV30 to TRBJ2-7, with D perhaps matching TRBD2 (5 bases). CDR1 and CDR2 (germline): GTSNPN, SVGIG (reference sequence). The CDR3 sequence is 11 residues long. V was trimmed by 3 bases and J by 7 bases, leaving 10 bases between them. DNA of the CDR3: TGTGCCTGGAGGTCCGGCGGGGAGCAGTACTTC. This codes for CAWRSGGEQYF.

The gene calls are TRBV29-1 and TRBJ2-2, with TRBD1 matching 10 bases. The CDR3 runs 16 residues. CDR1 and CDR2 (germline): SQVTM, ANQGSEA. V shed 1 base, J shed 7 bases, and the junction held 9 bases outside the gene matches. The CDR3 region is CSVEGARQGASGELFF. The CDR3 coding sequence is TGCAGCGTTGAAGGTGCGAGACAGGGGGCAAGCGGGGAGCTGTTTTTT.

DNA for the CDR3: TGTGCCAGCAGTTTATCATCCGGGACAGGGCCCGGGGAGCTGTTTTTT. Translating it yields CASSLSSGTGPGELFF. The chain joins TRBV6-1 to TRBJ2-2, with 9 nucleotides matching TRBD1. V gave up 5 bases and J gave up 6 bases; unmatched junction bases: 10. Germline V lookup: CDR1 MNHNS, CDR2 SASEGT. This CDR3 has 16 residues.

This clonotype was detected ten times or more. This rearrangement joins TRBV20-1 to TRBJ1-6, with D uncertain. CDR3 size: 15 residues. Per the germline V gene, CDR1 is DFQATT and CDR2 is SNEGSKA (reference sequence). Trimming took 0 bases from V and 7 from J, leaving 13 bases between them. The CDR3 sequence: CSARDLPVLNSPLHF. The CDR3 DNA reads as TGCAGTGCTAGAGATCTGCCGGTTTTAAATTCACCCCTCCACTTT.

This clonotype was counted once. The J gene is TRBJ2-5, the V gene TRBV25-1; D uncertain. Germline V gene data show CDR1 as MGHDK and CDR2 as SYGVNS. Trimming cost V 4 bases and J 4 bases, with 10 bases left between them. The CDR3 covers 13 residues. CDR3 in amino acids: CASSGGHLETQYF. The CDR3 nucleotides are TGTGCCAGCAGTGGTGGGCATCTAGAGACCCAGTACTTC.

In its sample, this clonotype was seen many times. This chain connects TRBV19 to TRBJ2-2; the D gene is possibly TRBD2 (5 bases). This CDR3 is built from 15 residues. The germline V gene has CDR1 LNHDA and CDR2 SQIVND (reference sequence). V was shortened by 3 bases and J by 3 bases, with 11 bases between the two germline ends. CDR3 DNA: TGTGCCAGTAGTATTCGAGGGATGCACACCGGGGAGCTGTTTTTT. Its translation is CASSIRGMHTGELFF.

This clonotype was counted only a few times. The genes are TRBV4-3 and TRBJ2-3; D call uncertain. Germline V gene data show CDR1 as LGHNA and CDR2 as YSLEER. This CDR3 has 15 residues. The V end lost 0 bases, the J end lost 2 bases, and 9 bases lay between the germline ends. CDR3 in DNA: TGCGCCAGCAGCCAAGAGGGCTGGGACACAGATACGCAGTATTTT. Its translation is CASSQEGWDTDTQYF.

This clonotype was counted at least ten times. The chain combines TRBV28 with TRBJ2-7; 8 positions match TRBD1. Germline values: CDR1 MDHEN, CDR2 SYDVKM. The CDR3 has 14 amino acids. Germline trimming cut 3 bases from V and 6 bases from J; bases unmatched to any gene: 7. The CDR3 coding sequence is TGTGCCAGCAGTTTGGGGCAGGGGGCGGGCGAGCAGTACTTC. As protein: CASSLGQGAGEQYF. Drawing the rest from reference TRBV28 and TRBJ2-7, the complete variable domain is DVKVTQSSRYLVKRTGEKVFLECVQDMDHENMFWYRQDPGLGLRLIYFSYDVKMKEKGDIPEGYSVSREKKERFSLILESASTNQTSMYLCASSLGQGAGEQYFGPGTRLTVT.

This clonotype was counted between two and nine times. The chain combines TRBV11-2 with TRBJ1-4; 9 nucleotides agree with TRBD1. Germline V lookup: CDR1 SGHAT, CDR2 FQNNGV. J lost 1 base, V lost 5 bases, and 2 bases had no gene match. The CDR3 totals 15 residues. CDR3 loop: CASSTDRGTNEKLFF. For the CDR3, the DNA is TGTGCCAGCAGCACGGACAGGGGAACTAATGAAAAACTGTTTTTT.

This chain links TRBV4-1 with TRBJ1-1; 7 bases agree with TRBD1. The germline CDR1 and CDR2 sequences are MGHRA and YSYEKL. The length of the CDR3 is 15 residues. J gave up 0 bases and V 4 bases, and 5 bases lay outside the gene matches. The CDR3 nucleotides read TGCGCCAGCAGCCTGCAGGGACAGTTGAACACTGAAGCTTTCTTT. Protein: CASSLQGQLNTEAFF.

The chain recombines TRBV6-2 or TRBV6-3 with TRBJ2-1; 13 bases are a match to TRBD2. In germline, CDR1 is MNHEY, CDR2 SVGEGT. Trimming cost V 3 bases and J 5 bases; bases outside gene matches: 4. The CDR3 has 16 residues. The CDR3 sequence is CASSYGTSGTHNEQFF. CDR3 bases: TGTGCCAGCAGTTATGGGACTAGCGGGACCCACAATGAGCAGTTCTTC.

A word on this clonotype: This may be a read error: a much more frequent sequence differs by one nucleotide. The rearrangement joins TRBV20-1 to TRBJ1-5; D is unresolved. The germline CDR1 and CDR2 sequences are DFQATT and SNEGSKA (reference sequence). There are 11 residues in the CDR3. The CDR3 DNA follows: TGCAGAGCTAGTAGCGTCAGGCCCCAGCATTTT. Translated: CRASSVRPQHF.

This clonotype has at least ten counts. This chain uses TRBV5-1 with TRBJ2-2; a weak D match, TRBD1 (5 bases). The CDR3 has 17 amino acids. The germline V and J ends were trimmed by 0 bases and 0 bases, with 12 bases remaining between them. Germline loops: CDR1 SGHRS, CDR2 YFSETQ. This chain's CDR3 is CASSLAGPVSNTGELFF. Here the CDR3 DNA reads TGCGCCAGCAGCTTGGCAGGGCCGGTCTCGAACACCGGGGAGCTGTTTTTT.

This clonotype has at least ten counts. This sequence joins TRBV6-1 and TRBJ2-7; possibly TRBD2 for D (5 bases). There are 18 residues in the CDR3. CDR1 and CDR2 (germline): MNHNS, SASEGT. Trimming pared 5 bases from V and 5 bases from J, leaving 28 bases between. The CDR3 region has the DNA TGTGCCAGCAGTACCCACTCAAAAACCAGCGGTGGTGGAAACGAGCAGTACTTC. It specifies CASSTHSKTSGGGNEQYF.

The sample holds many counts of this clonotype. The V gene is TRBV7-2, the J gene TRBJ2-5, with D possibly TRBD2 on 7 matching bases. The germline CDR1 and CDR2 sequences are SGHTA and FQGNSA. CDR3 size: 13 residues. V was pared by 6 bases and J by 4 bases, with 12 bases between. This CDR3 is CASSRGASETQYF. In nucleotides, the CDR3 is TGTGCCAGCAGTCGGGGGGCGTCAGAGACCCAGTACTTC.

This clonotype was picked up many times. The chain couples TRBV6-6 to TRBJ2-5, with 15 bases aligning to TRBD2. Trimming cost V 1 base and J 3 bases; bases outside gene matches: 6. CDR1 is MNHNY, CDR2 SVGAGI, per germline (reference sequence). This CDR3 is 18 amino acids long. The CDR3 DNA sequence: TGTGCCAGCAGTTACTTGGGACTAGCGGGAGGCGGGAAAGAGACCCAGTACTTC. It is translated as CASSYLGLAGGGKETQYF.

The genes are TRBV4-3 and TRBJ1-6; D unresolved. V was shortened by 2 bases and J by 7 bases, with 9 bases between the two germline ends. The CDR3 contains 14 residues. The V gene's germline CDR1 is LGHNA and CDR2 YSLEER. CDR3 in amino acids: CASSQYAGNSPLHF. CDR3 coding DNA: TGCGCCAGCAGCCAATACGCGGGCAATTCACCCCTCCACTTT.

This clonotype was counted many times. The chain employs TRBV7-2 and TRBJ2-3; 15 nucleotides line up with TRBD2. V lost 8 bases to trimming and J lost 4 bases; unmatched junction nucleotides: 4. The CDR3 extends over 15 amino acids. CDR1 is SGHTA, CDR2 FQGNSA, per germline. The CDR3 reads CASGLAGGRADTQYF. CDR3 in DNA: TGTGCCAGCGGACTAGCGGGAGGGCGGGCAGATACGCAGTATTTT.